This is a list of T cell receptor beta chains from one sample in a study of blood T cell repertoires in COVID-19. The protocol was immunoSEQ multiplex PCR, while the TCRdb copy is restricted to in-frame clones and leaves out a portion. Altogether under 200,000 clones are present, 80% to 90% being singletons, with the ten largest covering 4.9%. Input material: peripheral blood. Receptor source: a woman of 80 years or more with acute or convalescent COVID-19. Each CDR3 is given with its conserved first and last residue. The D gene is left open where the match is weak. Not all rows give a size; the values are once, few, many and, for expanded clones, a class.

>.|TRBD2|TRBV9|TRBJ2-3
TGTGCCAGCAGCGTAGGAGATAGCGGGGTCACAGATACGCAGTATTTT
CASSVGDSGVTDTQYF
>.|TRBD2|TRBV7-6|TRBJ2-3
TGTGCCAGCAGCTTTGGGACTAGCGGCACAGATACGCAGTATTTT
CASSFGTSGTDTQYF
>.|TRBD2|TRBV7-9|TRBJ2-1
TGTGCCAGCAGTATAGCGGGGGGTGTGGTAGCTGAGCAGTTCTTC
CASSIAGGVVAEQFF
>.|TRBD2|TRBV7-2|TRBJ2-1
TGTGCCAGCAGGACTAGCGGGAGCTCCTACAATGAGCAGTTCTTC
CASRTSGSSYNEQFF
>.|TRBD2|TRBV11-2|TRBJ2-7
TGTGCCAGCAGCCCCCGGGACTACAACGAGCAGTACTTC
CASSPRDYNEQYF
>.|TRBD2|TRBV6-5|TRBJ2-7
TGTGCCAGCTCCTCTAGCGGGAGGCCATGGGACGAGCAGTACTTC
CASSSSGRPWDEQYF
>.|TRBD1|TRBV18|TRBJ1-1
TGTGCCAGCTCACCCCGGGACAGCGCGAACACTGAAGCTTTCTTT
CASSPRDSANTEAFF
>.|.|TRBV7-2|TRBJ1-5
TGTGCCAGCAGTCCAGGGGCTATTAGCAATCAGCCCCAGCATTTT
CASSPGAISNQPQHF
>.|.|TRBV6-2/TRBV6-3|TRBJ1-2
TGTGCCAGCAGTTTCAGACTCCGGGGGTTTCTCGATGGCTACACCTTC
CASSFRLRGFLDGYTF
>many|TRBD1|TRBV9|TRBJ1-1
TGTGCCAGCAGCGCACCTGACAGGGGCCGGAACACTGAAGCTTTCTTT
CASSAPDRGRNTEAFF
>.|.|TRBV5-1|TRBJ1-1
TGCGCCAGCAGCTTGGAAGCCATGAACACTGAAGCTTTCTTT
CASSLEAMNTEAFF
>.|TRBD1|TRBV4-3|TRBJ1-2
TGCGCCAGCAGCGAGCTTTCCGGGACAGGGACCATATATGGCTACACCTTC
CASSELSGTGTIYGYTF
>.|.|TRBV18|TRBJ2-3
TGTGCCAGCTCACCCTTAGATAGCACAGATACGCAGTATTTT
CASSPLDSTDTQYF
>.|TRBD2|TRBV19|TRBJ2-5
TGTGCCAGTAGGGGACTAGCGGGAGAAGAAGAGACCCAGTACTTC
CASRGLAGEEETQYF
>.|TRBD1|TRBV24-1|TRBJ1-6
TGTGCCACCAGTGATTTCTCCAGGGGGACCTCACCCCTCCACTTT
CATSDFSRGTSPLHF
>.|TRBD1|TRBV19|TRBJ1-2
TGTGCCAGTAATCAAATGACAGGGAACTATGGCTACACCTTC
CASNQMTGNYGYTF
>.|.|TRBV28|TRBJ2-7
TGTGCCAGCAGTTTACCGGGAGCCTCCTACGAGCAGTACTTC
CASSLPGASYEQYF
>.|TRBD1|TRBV30|TRBJ1-2
TGTGCCTGGACTCCCGGGACAGGAAAGGGGGGCTACACCTTC
CAWTPGTGKGGYTF
>.|.|TRBV18|TRBJ2-7
TGTGCCAGCTCACGAGAGGGCGGGACCGAGCAGTACTTC
CASSREGGTEQYF
>.|TRBD1|TRBV27|TRBJ1-2
TGTGCCAGCAGTCCCCCCCGGGACAGGGGGCAGCCTAACTATGGCTACACCTTC
CASSPPRDRGQPNYGYTF
>.|TRBD2|TRBV18|TRBJ2-1
TGTGCCAGCTCACCAGGGGCGGGAGTCTACAATGAGCAGTTCTTC
CASSPGAGVYNEQFF
>.|TRBD2|TRBV7-2|TRBJ2-3
TGTGCCAGCAGCCTAACTAGCGGGAGCCCAGATACGCAGTATTTT
CASSLTSGSPDTQYF
>.|.|TRBV7-9|TRBJ1-1
TGTGCCAGCAGCTTAGCCCGGACTTCTCTCTGGATTGAAGCTTTCTTT
CASSLARTSLWIEAFF
>few|.|TRBV5-1|TRBJ1-1
TGCGCCAGCAGCTTGAGGGGGGGCCACACTGAAGCTTTCTTT
CASSLRGGHTEAFF
>.|.|TRBV6-2/TRBV6-3|TRBJ2-1
TGTGCCAGCAGTTACTATAGTCAGCGTAATGAGCAGTTCTTC
CASSYYSQRNEQFF
>.|.|TRBV6-5|TRBJ2-7
TGTGCCAGCAGTTACACGGCAGCGCGGTCGGAGCAGTACTTC
CASSYTAARSEQYF
>.|.|TRBV7-2|TRBJ2-5
TGTGCCAGCAGCTTAAACATACAAGAGACCCAGTACTTC
CASSLNIQETQYF
>once|.|TRBV4-2|TRBJ2-1
TGTGCCAGCAGCCGGGGGGGCGCGGGGAAATACAATGAGCAGTTCTTC
CASSRGGAGKYNEQFF
>.|.|TRBV15|TRBJ2-7
TGTGCCACCAGCAGAGGACCGCGGGGCTCCTACGAGCAGTACTTC
CATSRGPRGSYEQYF
>.|TRBD2|TRBV18|TRBJ2-3
TGTGCCAGCTCACCCCTAGCGGTCCCCACAGATACGCAGTATTTT
CASSPLAVPTDTQYF
>.|TRBD2|TRBV28|TRBJ2-3
TGTGCCAGCAGTCCAATACTAGCGGAAGCCACAGATACGCAGTATTTT
CASSPILAEATDTQYF
>.|.|TRBV18|TRBJ1-1
TGTGCCAGCTCACAGAGTTCATTGAACACTGAAGCTTTCTTT
CASSQSSLNTEAFF
>.|.|TRBV11-1|TRBJ2-1
TGTGCCAGCAGCGCCAGGACAGTACAGTTCTTC
CASSARTVQFF
>.|.|TRBV18|TRBJ1-1
TGTGCCAGCTCACGTTTCCGGGGACAACAAAACACTGAAGCTTTCTTT
CASSRFRGQQNTEAFF
>.|TRBD2|TRBV28|TRBJ2-1
TGTGCCAGCAGGGGGAGCGGGGGCTCCTACAATGAGCAGTTCTTC
CASRGSGGSYNEQFF
>.|.|TRBV7-3|TRBJ2-5
TGTGCCAGCAGCACCCTAGGTTTTCGCCAAGAGACCCAGTACTTC
CASSTLGFRQETQYF
>many|TRBD1|TRBV10-2|TRBJ2-7
TGCGCCAGCAGTATCGGGACAGGGAACGAGCAGTACTTC
CASSIGTGNEQYF
>.|.|TRBV18|TRBJ2-2
TGTGCCAGCTCACCGAGGGTGATGGGAACCGGGGAGCTGTTTTTT
CASSPRVMGTGELFF
>.|.|TRBV5-1|TRBJ2-5
TGCGCCAGCAGCCCCCGACGGGGGTCGGAGACCCAGTACTTC
CASSPRRGSETQYF
>.|.|TRBV5-1|TRBJ2-5
TGCGCCAGCAGCTTGGATTTTAAACTGGAGACCCAGTACTTC
CASSLDFKLETQYF
>.|TRBD2|TRBV5-4|TRBJ2-3
TGTGCCAGCAGGGTGACTAGCGGGAGGGCCGGGGCAGATACGCAGTATTTT
CASRVTSGRAGADTQYF
>.|.|TRBV12-5|TRBJ2-3
TGTGCTAGTGGTTTGACAGGGGATACGCAGTATTTT
CASGLTGDTQYF
>.|.|TRBV5-1|TRBJ2-2
TGCGCCAGCAGCTTGGGGAGCGCCGTCCCCGGGGAGCTGTTTTTT
CASSLGSAVPGELFF
>.|.|TRBV7-2|TRBJ2-4
TGTGCCAGCAGCTTAGCGCGGGGGCAAAAAAACATTCAGTACTTC
CASSLARGQKNIQYF
>.|TRBD1|TRBV18|TRBJ2-1
TGTGCCAGCTCACAAGACAGGGGCGCTACCAATGAGCAGTTCTTC
CASSQDRGATNEQFF
>.|TRBD1|TRBV6-5|TRBJ1-1
TGTGCCAGCATCCGGGACAGGGTTGGGGGCACTGAAGCTTTCTTT
CASIRDRVGGTEAFF
>once|.|TRBV9|TRBJ2-1
TGTGCCAGCAGCGTAAGTAGCGGCATTAGCTCCTACAATGAGCAGTTCTTC
CASSVSSGISSYNEQFF
>.|.|TRBV4-3|TRBJ2-7
TGCGCCAGCAGCCAAGGTGGAGGGAGAGGCTACGAGCAGTACTTC
CASSQGGGRGYEQYF
>.|TRBD1|TRBV28|TRBJ1-3
TGTGCCACCGGGACAGGAGGCTCTGGAAACACCATATATTTT
CATGTGGSGNTIYF
>.|.|TRBV20-1|TRBJ2-7
TGCAGTGCTAGAGATCTGTACGAGCAGTACTTC
CSARDLYEQYF
>.|TRBD2|TRBV30|TRBJ2-1
TGTGCCTGGAGTAGGAGCGGGATTTACAATGAGCAGTTCTTC
CAWSRSGIYNEQFF
>.|.|TRBV4-1|TRBJ2-4
TGCGCCAGCAGCCAAGTCGGAAGGGGGGGCAAAAACATTCAGTACTTC
CASSQVGRGGKNIQYF
>few|TRBD1|TRBV28|TRBJ1-5
TGTGCCAGCAGTCCAACAACAGGGGGAAATCAGCCCCAGCATTTT
CASSPTTGGNQPQHF
>.|TRBD1|TRBV11-3|TRBJ2-1
TGTGCCAGCAGCTTGGGGACAGCCCTCAATGAGCAGTTCTTC
CASSLGTALNEQFF